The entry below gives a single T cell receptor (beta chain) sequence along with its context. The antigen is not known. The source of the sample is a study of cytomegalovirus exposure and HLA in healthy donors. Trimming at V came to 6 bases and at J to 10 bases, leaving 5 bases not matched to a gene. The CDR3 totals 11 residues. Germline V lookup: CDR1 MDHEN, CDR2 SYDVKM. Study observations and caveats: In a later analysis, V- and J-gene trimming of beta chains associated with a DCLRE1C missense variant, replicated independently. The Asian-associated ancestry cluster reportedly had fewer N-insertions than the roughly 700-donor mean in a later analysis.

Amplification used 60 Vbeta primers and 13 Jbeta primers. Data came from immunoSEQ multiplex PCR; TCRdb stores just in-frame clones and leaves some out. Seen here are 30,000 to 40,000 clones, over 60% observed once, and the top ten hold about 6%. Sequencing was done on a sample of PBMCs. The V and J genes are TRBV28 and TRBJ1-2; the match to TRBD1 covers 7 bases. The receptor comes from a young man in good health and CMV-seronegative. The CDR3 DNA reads TGTGCCAGCAGCAACGACAGGGCCTACACCTTC. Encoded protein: CASSNDRAYTF.